The 2 T cell receptor beta chains given below trace back to one sample, sequenced in a study of cytomegalovirus exposure and HLA in healthy donors. The PCR ran on 60 Vbeta and 13 Jbeta primers. The table came from immunoSEQ multiplex PCR; TCRdb's copy has only in-frame clones and leaves some out. This sample has some 180,000 clones, with roughly 80% found just once. Sequencing was carried out using PBMCs. These receptor sequences come from a middle-aged man in good health and CMV-seronegative.

This chain links TRBV5-8 with TRBJ2-2; D is possibly TRBD2 (6 bases). The CDR3 is made up of 16 amino acids. In germline, CDR1 is SGHTS, CDR2 YDEGEE. With 4 bases removed from V and 1 base from J, the gap between germline ends came to 14 bases. CDR3 coding DNA: TGTGCCAGCAGCCGGACTACGACGAGGAACACCGGGGAGCTGTTTTTT. Translation gives CASSRTTTRNTGELFF. The complete variable domain, with remaining parts taken from reference TRBV5-8 and TRBJ2-2, reads EAGVTQSPTHLIKTRGQQATLRCSPISGHTSVYWYQQALGLGLQFLLWYDEGEERNRGNFPPRFSGRQFPNYSSELNVNALELEDSALYLCASSRTTTRNTGELFFGEGSRLTVL.

The V and J genes are TRBV9 and TRBJ2-2; possibly TRBD1 for D (6 bases). V dropped 3 bases and J dropped 3 bases, with 12 bases sitting between them. Germline-derived CDR1 and CDR2 are SGDLS and YYNGEE. The CDR3 is 15 amino acids. The CDR3 bases are TGTGCCAGCAGCGCCACAGGGAAATACACCGGGGAGCTGTTTTTT. Residues: CASSATGKYTGELFF.